Below are 20 T cell receptor beta chains sequenced from a single sample in a study of blood T cell repertoires in COVID-19. The table came from immunoSEQ multiplex PCR; TCRdb's copy has only in-frame clones and leaves some out. There are around 190,000 clones in the sample; roughly 87% occur only once, and 10% to 13% lies in the top ten. Sequences were obtained from PBMCs or T cells enriched from blood (not recorded which). The receptors derive from a young man with acute COVID-19.

The V gene is TRBV30, the J gene TRBJ2-7; D remains ambiguous. V was shortened by 2 bases and J by 0 bases, with 11 bases between the two germline ends. CDR3 length equals 14 residues. Germline V lookup: CDR1 GTSNPN, CDR2 SVGIG (reference sequence). The chain's CDR3 is CAWSFMASSYEQYF. In DNA, the CDR3 is TGTGCCTGGAGTTTTATGGCCAGCTCCTACGAGCAGTACTTC.

This chain joins TRBV28 and TRBJ1-2; 12 bases are a match to TRBD1. J gave up 8 bases and V 5 bases, and 6 bases lay outside the gene matches. The CDR3 is 14 amino acids. Germline V gene data show CDR1 as MDHEN and CDR2 as SYDVKM. The CDR3: CASSRGQGASGYTF. The CDR3 DNA sequence: TGTGCCAGCAGTCGGGGACAGGGGGCGTCGGGCTACACCTTC.

The chain couples TRBV27 to TRBJ1-6, with D maybe TRBD1 (5 bases). V gave up 6 bases and J gave up 9 bases, with 15 bases separating them. CDR3 length: 14 amino acids. Germline lookup yields CDR1 MNHEY and CDR2 SMNVEV (reference sequence). CDR3 sequence (DNA): TGTGCCAGCAGATCCCAGGGAGGGTTTTCACCCCTCCACTTT. Translating gives CASRSQGGFSPLHF.

The V call is TRBV18, the J call TRBJ2-1, with D possibly TRBD1 on 6 matching bases. V was shortened by 11 bases and J by 7 bases, with 18 bases between the two germline ends. CDR3 length: 13 amino acids. CDR1 is KGHSH, CDR2 LQKENI, per germline. CDR3 sequence: CAAQGGEKNEQFF. CDR3 nucleotide sequence: TGTGCCGCCCAAGGGGGAGAAAAGAATGAGCAGTTCTTC.

The genes are TRBV28 and TRBJ1-2; no definite D call. Trimming shortened V by 6 bases and J by 0 bases, and 11 bases separated the two germline ends. The CDR3 length is 14 residues. CDR1 and CDR2 from the germline V gene are MDHEN and SYDVKM. CDR3: CASSQTGTNYGYTF. The DNA for the CDR3 is TGTGCCAGCAGCCAAACCGGGACTAACTATGGCTACACCTTC.

This clone was counted a single time. J is TRBJ2-1 and V is TRBV28; 9 nucleotides line up with TRBD2. V lost 5 bases and J lost 5; bases outside the gene matches: 7. CDR1 and CDR2 (germline): MDHEN, SYDVKM. This CDR3 has 15 residues. The CDR3 coding sequence is TGTGCCAGCAGTACTATAGCGGGAGCCCACAATGAGCAGTTCTTC. Translating gives CASSTIAGAHNEQFF.

The CDR3 DNA is TGTGCCAGTAGTATTAATTGGGCAAGGGGGACCTACGAGCAGTACTTC. This translates into CASSINWARGTYEQYF. The J gene is TRBJ2-7, the V gene TRBV19; TRBD1 is a possible D gene (6 bases). This CDR3 is 16 amino acids long. V gave up 3 bases and J gave up 2 bases, with 17 bases separating them. Germline V gene sequence: CDR1 LNHDA, CDR2 SQIVND (reference sequence). Drawing the rest from reference TRBV19 and TRBJ2-7, the complete variable domain is DGGITQSPKYLFRKEGQNVTLSCEQNLNHDAMYWYRQDPGQGLRLIYYSQIVNDFQKGDIAEGYSVSREKKESFPLTVTSAQKNPTAFYLCASSINWARGTYEQYFGPGTRLTVT.

The chain recombines TRBV27 with TRBJ1-1; 8 bases line up with TRBD1. This CDR3 is 14 amino acids long. With 4 bases clipped from V and 3 bases from J, the junction kept 4 bases outside the gene matches. Germline lookup yields CDR1 MNHEY and CDR2 SMNVEV (reference sequence). The CDR3 DNA sequence: TGTGCCAGCAGTTCCACAGGGGGTTACACTGAAGCTTTCTTT. Its translation: CASSSTGGYTEAFF.

This chain uses TRBV9 with TRBJ2-1; D might be TRBD2 (6 bases). From germline, CDR1 is SGDLS and CDR2 YYNGEE. The CDR3 sequence is 14 residues long. The V end was cut by 0 bases, the J end by 12 bases, with 16 bases between. The CDR3 protein is CASSVDPLALGQFF. CDR3 in DNA: TGTGCCAGCAGCGTAGACCCTCTAGCGTTGGGGCAGTTCTTC.

The chain employs TRBV9 and TRBJ2-1; the D gene is possibly TRBD2 (5 bases). Germline CDR1 and CDR2: SGDLS and YYNGEE. Between the trimmed V and J ends, which lost 3 bases and 0 bases, there was a span of 13 bases. The CDR3 is 16 amino acids. The CDR3 sequence: CASSDYSASSYNEQFF. CDR3 coding DNA: TGTGCCAGCAGCGATTATAGCGCAAGCTCCTACAATGAGCAGTTCTTC. Filled out from reference TRBV9 and TRBJ2-1, the complete variable domain reads DSGVTQTPKHLITATGQRVTLRCSPRSGDLSVYWYQQSLDQGLQFLIQYYNGEERAKGNILERFSAQQFPDLHSELNLSSLELGDSALYFCASSDYSASSYNEQFFGPGTRLTVL.

The chain couples TRBV5-1 to TRBJ1-5; D call uncertain. This CDR3 contains 15 residues. In germline, CDR1 is SGHRS, CDR2 YFSETQ. Trimming shortened V by 4 bases and J by 0 bases, and 11 bases separated the two germline ends. The CDR3 nucleotides are TGCGCCAGCAGCGCGGACGGGGATAGCAATCAGCCCCAGCATTTT. It is translated as CASSADGDSNQPQHF.

This chain's CDR3 is CASSEALDRNTEAFF. The CDR3 bases are TGTGCCAGCAGTGAAGCGCTCGACAGGAACACTGAAGCTTTCTTT. This chain links TRBV2 with TRBJ1-1; tentatively, D is TRBD1 (5 bases). The germline V gene encodes CDR1 SNHLY and CDR2 FYNNEI. The CDR3 has 15 amino acids. The V end was cut by 0 bases, the J end by 1 base, with 9 bases between.

This clone has a single count. The V and J genes are TRBV7-2 and TRBJ2-4; D is perhaps TRBD1 (5 bases). The CDR3 runs to 17 residues. CDR1 and CDR2 from the germline V gene are SGHTA and FQGNSA. V was pared by 0 bases and J by 0 bases, with 12 bases between. CDR3 sequence (DNA): TGTGCCAGCAGCTTAGCGTACAGGATTCTAGCCAAAAACATTCAGTACTTC. It codes for CASSLAYRILAKNIQYF.

This clone appeared a few times. V gene TRBV20-1 combines with J gene TRBJ2-1; 8 positions agree with TRBD2. V shed 6 bases and J 8 bases; nucleotides not matched to a gene: 3. Looked up from germline, CDR1 is DFQATT and CDR2 is SNEGSKA (reference sequence). This CDR3 comprises 11 residues. Written as DNA, the CDR3 is TGCAGTGCCAAGCGGGAGCATGAGCAGTTCTTC. This gives the protein CSAKREHEQFF.

CDR3 protein: CASSPGLAGDNEQFF. The DNA for the CDR3 is TGTGCCAGCTCACCGGGACTAGCGGGAGACAATGAGCAGTTCTTC. This chain connects TRBV18 to TRBJ2-1, with 14 bases aligning to TRBD2. CDR1 and CDR2 from the germline V gene are KGHSH and LQKENI. With 3 bases clipped from V and 5 bases from J, the junction kept 0 bases outside the gene matches. The CDR3 consists of 15 residues. Using reference TRBV18 and TRBJ2-1 for the parts outside the CDR3, the full variable domain is NAGVMQNPRHLVRRRGQEARLRCSPMKGHSHVYWYRQLPEEGLKFMVYLQKENIIDESGMPKERFSAEFPKEGPSILRIQQVVRGDSAAYFCASSPGLAGDNEQFFGPGTRLTVL.

The chain combines TRBV4-1 with TRBJ2-7; perhaps TRBD1 as D (6 bases). The CDR3 covers 16 residues. V was cut by 3 bases and J by 2 bases, with 17 bases left in between. CDR1 is MGHRA and CDR2 is YSYEKL in the germline V gene. The DNA of the CDR3 is TGCGCCAGCAGCCAGCAGTGGGGGCAGCCACCCTACGAGCAGTACTTC. Protein sequence: CASSQQWGQPPYEQYF.

This chain connects TRBV9 to TRBJ2-1; TRBD2 aligns across 9 bases. The germline V gene encodes CDR1 SGDLS and CDR2 YYNGEE. This CDR3 contains 15 residues. V was pared by 3 bases and J by 3 bases, with 4 bases of the junction left unmatched. Here the CDR3 reads CASSGGLASYNEQFF. In DNA form, the CDR3 reads TGTGCCAGCAGCGGAGGACTAGCGAGCTACAATGAGCAGTTCTTC.

The chain is built from TRBV10-3 and TRBJ1-4; D gene ambiguous. CDR1 is ENHRY, CDR2 SYGVKD, per germline. The CDR3 consists of 13 residues. V lost 3 bases to trimming and J lost 8 bases, with 10 bases between them. The CDR3, as DNA: TGTGCCATCAGTGATGAGTCGTTGGAAAAACTGTTTTTT. Encoded protein: CAISDESLEKLFF.

V is TRBV6-5 and J is TRBJ2-7, with TRBD2 matching over 7 bases. V shed 7 bases, J shed 5 bases, and the junction held 14 bases outside the gene matches. The CDR3 covers 15 residues. Germline V gene lookup returns CDR1 MNHEY and CDR2 SVGAGI. CDR3 nucleotides: TGTGCCAGCAACAAGGGGACTACCTCCAGGGACGAGCAGTACTTC. It encodes CASNKGTTSRDEQYF.

This clone was seen only a few times. The chain has TRBV30 and TRBJ1-2; 10 nucleotides match TRBD1. Germline V lookup: CDR1 GTSNPN, CDR2 SVGIG (reference sequence). Trimming removed 0 bases from V and 6 bases from J; junction bases left unmatched: 7. This CDR3 contains 15 residues. As DNA, the CDR3 is TGTGCCTGGAGTGTCGGGACAGGGGTGGATCATGGCTACACCTTC. This codes for CAWSVGTGVDHGYTF.